Below, 7 T cell receptor beta chains from the same sample are listed, as sequenced in a study of T-cell memory formation after mild COVID-19. TCRdb reanalysed the 5' RACE reads using MiXCR and keeps one entry per CDR3 protein. The sample holds around 200,000 distinct CDR3 sequences, 27% seen once. The source material was PBMCs or a T cell subset sorted from them (not recorded which). Receptors were obtained from an adult woman who had mild COVID-19 (a few samples of this study predate the infection). Cell type and time point are not known.

This clonotype was detected a few times. The V and J genes are TRBV23-1 and TRBJ2-5; TRBD1 matches at 10 bases. TRBV23-1 is annotated as an ORF whose role is uncertain. V lost 7 bases to trimming and J lost 5 bases; unmatched junction nucleotides: 10. The CDR3 totals 15 residues. CDR3 loop: CASTSGTGVRETQYF. The CDR3 DNA reads as TGCGCCAGCACCTCCGGGACAGGGGTGAGGGAGACCCAGTACTTC.

This clonotype has just a few counts. This chain links TRBV6-5 with TRBJ2-1, with D uncertain. Trimming pared 0 bases from V and 5 bases from J, leaving 8 bases between. CDR1 is MNHEY, CDR2 SVGAGI, per germline. The CDR3 totals 14 residues. In DNA, the CDR3 is TGTGCCAGCAGTTACTCGCCGGCCAACAATGAGCAGTTCTTC. Its protein is CASSYSPANNEQFF.

This clonotype was seen more than once but under ten times. J is TRBJ2-3 and V is TRBV5-5; 12 bases map to TRBD2. The V gene end was trimmed by 4 bases and the J gene end by 4 bases; junction bases not matched to a gene: 7. The CDR3 length is 16 residues. Germline CDR1 reads SGHKS; CDR2 reads YYEKEE (reference sequence). The CDR3 sequence is CASSLGLAGRADTQYF. CDR3 DNA: TGTGCCAGCAGCCTCGGACTAGCGGGGAGGGCAGATACGCAGTATTTT. Based on the CDR3 plus reference TRBV5-5 and TRBJ2-3, the full variable domain is DAGVTQSPTHLIKTRGQQVTLRCSPISGHKSVSWYQQVLGQGPQFIFQYYEKEERGRGNFPDRFSARQFPNYSSELNVNALLLGDSALYLCASSLGLAGRADTQYFGPGTRLTVL.

The chain uses TRBV3-1 and TRBJ2-2; the match to TRBD2 covers 8 bases. This CDR3 is built from 14 residues. The germline CDR1 and CDR2 sequences are LGHDT and YNNKEL (reference sequence). Trimming cost V 5 bases and J 4 bases; bases outside gene matches: 3. The CDR3 here is CASSSGSSTGELFF. DNA of the CDR3: TGTGCCAGCAGCAGCGGGAGTAGCACCGGGGAGCTGTTTTTT.

V is TRBV20-1 and J is TRBJ1-2, with 7 bases that match TRBD1. Germline V gene lookup returns CDR1 DFQATT and CDR2 SNEGSKA (reference sequence). The CDR3 is 11 amino acids. J lost 6 bases, V lost 6 bases, and 4 bases had no gene match. The CDR3 reads CSAPGQHGYTF. The CDR3 nucleotides are TGCAGTGCCCCGGGACAGCATGGCTACACCTTC.

In this sample, this clonotype turned up a few times. The chain combines TRBV5-4 with TRBJ2-3; the D call may be TRBD1 or TRBD2 (5 bases each). Trimming took 1 base from V and 3 from J, leaving 12 bases between them. Germline-derived CDR1 and CDR2 are SGHNT and YYREEE (reference sequence). The CDR3 contains 15 residues. As DNA, the CDR3 is TGTGCCAGCAGCTTGATAGCGAGGGGAACAGATACGCAGTATTTT. Its translation is CASSLIARGTDTQYF.

In this sample, this clonotype turned up a few times. The V call is TRBV18, the J call TRBJ1-1; D gene unclear. The CDR3 loop spans 15 amino acids. V lost 3 bases and J 1 base, leaving 12 bases between the germline ends. Germline assignment: CDR1 KGHSH and CDR2 LQKENI. This CDR3 reads CASSPSGRQNTEAFF. The CDR3 region has the DNA TGTGCCAGCTCACCGTCCGGGAGGCAGAACACTGAAGCTTTCTTT.